The 27 T cell receptor beta chains in this list originate from one sample, sequenced in a study of shared clonotypes between healthy human individuals (dated by TCRdb to about 2020). For the CD8 naive samples, CD45RO-negative cells were positively selected for CCR7, yielding a CD45RA+CCR7+ population from which TemRA cells were excluded. The method was the immunoSEQ multiplex PCR assay. TCRdb took over this immuneACCESS table, retaining in-frame rearrangements with V and J assigned. Such tables are incomplete; in checked studies, under half of the missing clones stem from an unresolved V gene, and the remainder is unexplained. The sample yields roughly 770,000 clones; about 96% were counted once. The top ten hold about 0.25% of the sample. The source material was naive CD8+ T cells sorted from blood. The sample's cell subset or site, from its label and the paper: CD45RA+CCR7+. These receptors were taken from a man aged 25-40 years in good health.

Regarding this clone: This specimen includes other DNA sequences encoding the same CDR3. The gene calls are TRBV5-6 and TRBJ2-3; D is uncertain. The V end was cut by 2 bases, the J end by 1 base, with 2 bases between. Germline CDR1 and CDR2: SGHDT and YYEEEE. The CDR3 contains 12 residues. This CDR3 is CASSFGTDTQYF. The CDR3 bases are TGTGCCAGCAGCTTTGGCACAGATACGCAGTATTTT.

CDR3 amino acids: CASSLGSWDQPQHF. For the CDR3, the DNA is TGTGCCAGCAGCTTAGGCAGTTGGGATCAGCCCCAGCATTTT. The rearrangement uses TRBV11-2 and TRBJ1-5; D is ambiguous. This CDR3 spans 14 amino acids. Germline CDR1 and CDR2: SGHAT and FQNNGV. V was cut by 1 base and J by 5 bases, with 9 bases left in between.

The chain combines TRBV6-1 with TRBJ2-7, with D possibly matching TRBD1 (5 bases). The CDR3 spans 14 residues. V was clipped by 2 bases and J by 5 bases, with 13 bases between them. Germline assignment: CDR1 MNHNS and CDR2 SASEGT. The CDR3 DNA reads TGTGCCAGCAGTGAATTGGCAGGGCGGAACGAGCAGTACTTC. It translates to CASSELAGRNEQYF.

CDR3 protein: CASSAGGLETQYF. CDR3 sequence (DNA): TGTGCCAGCAGCGCGGGGGGCCTGGAGACCCAGTACTTC. The genes are TRBV21-1 and TRBJ2-5; TRBD2, as called in the table, went unchecked against the DNA. TRBV21-1 is shown as a pseudogene. The CDR3 covers 13 residues.

This rearrangement joins TRBV10-3 to TRBJ2-3; 8 bases line up with TRBD1. Germline CDR1 reads ENHRY; CDR2 reads SYGVKD. V gave up 7 bases and J gave up 2 bases; unmatched junction bases: 5. This CDR3 is 14 amino acids long. CDR3 nucleotides: TGTGCCATCACGGACAGGGCGACCACAGATACGCAGTATTTT. This sequence encodes CAITDRATTDTQYF.

The chain carries TRBV6-6 and TRBJ2-2, with D possibly being TRBD1 (6 bases). Germline V gene sequence: CDR1 MNHNY, CDR2 SVGAGI (reference sequence). This CDR3 comprises 16 residues. The V and J ends lost 5 bases and 2 bases respectively, with 15 bases between them. CDR3 region: CASSLQQGPNTGELFF. The CDR3, as DNA: TGTGCCAGCAGTCTCCAACAGGGCCCTAACACCGGGGAGCTGTTTTTT.

This rearrangement joins TRBV10-3 to TRBJ2-1; 12 bases line up with TRBD2. The ends lost 1 base at V and 7 bases at J; junction bases unmatched: 2. Germline-derived CDR1 and CDR2 are ENHRY and SYGVKD. The CDR3 is 15 amino acids. CDR3 nucleotides: TGTGCCATCAGTGAGTTACTAGCGGGAGGTAATGAGCAGTTCTTC. This codes for CAISELLAGGNEQFF.

V usage is TRBV29-1 and J usage is TRBJ2-2, with TRBD1 as a possible D gene (5 bases). The CDR3 has 13 amino acids. Between the trimmed V and J ends, which lost 7 bases and 3 bases, there was a span of 12 bases. Germline V gene data show CDR1 as SQVTM and CDR2 as ANQGSEA. As DNA, the CDR3 is TGCAGCGCAAAAGTACAGGACACCGGGGAGCTGTTTTTT. Translation: CSAKVQDTGELFF.

The V and J genes are TRBV21-1 and TRBJ2-1. TRBV21-1 is a known pseudogene. The CDR3 consists of 14 residues. The CDR3 nucleotides are TGTGCCAGCAGCCCAAAAAGGTCGTTCAATGAGCAGTTCTTC. As protein: CASSPKRSFNEQFF.

The V call is TRBV29-1, the J call TRBJ2-2, with D perhaps being TRBD1 or TRBD2 (6 bases each). From germline, CDR1 is SQVTM and CDR2 ANQGSEA. V lost 0 bases, J lost 3 bases, and 14 bases lay in between. CDR3 length: 16 residues. The CDR3 DNA is TGCAGCGTTGAAGATCCGGGGGCGGGTTACACCGGGGAGCTGTTTTTT. This encodes CSVEDPGAGYTGELFF.

The chain couples TRBV19 to TRBJ2-7; 7 positions match TRBD2. Germline trimming cut 4 bases from V and 0 bases from J; bases unmatched to any gene: 9. The CDR3 is 16 amino acids. The germline V gene encodes CDR1 LNHDA and CDR2 SQIVND (reference sequence). Written as DNA, the CDR3 is TGTGCCAGTAGTACAGCCATAGCGGGCAGCTCCTACGAGCAGTACTTC. This gives the protein CASSTAIAGSSYEQYF.

The V and J genes are TRBV5-5 and TRBJ2-1; D is undetermined. V was clipped by 0 bases and J by 0 bases, with 13 bases between them. This CDR3 region has 17 residues. The germline CDR1 and CDR2 sequences are SGHKS and YYEKEE (reference sequence). The CDR3 sequence: CASSLGESWTSYNEQFF. CDR3 DNA: TGTGCCAGCAGCTTGGGAGAGTCCTGGACCTCCTACAATGAGCAGTTCTTC.

The rearrangement joins TRBV6-4 to TRBJ2-3; D is unresolved. This CDR3 contains 15 residues. Germline assignment: CDR1 MRHNA and CDR2 SNTAGT. V lost 6 bases and J lost 1, with 14 bases in between. The CDR3 here is CASSETPTRTDTQYF. In nucleotides, the CDR3 is TGTGCCAGCAGCGAGACACCTACACGCACAGATACGCAGTATTTT.

The gene calls are TRBV27 and TRBJ2-1; D not certain. Germline V gene lookup returns CDR1 MNHEY and CDR2 SMNVEV (reference sequence). Trimming took 5 bases from V and 10 from J, leaving 12 bases between them. CDR3 length: 12 amino acids. CDR3 region: CASSLLGVEQFF. CDR3 sequence (DNA): TGTGCCAGCAGTCTCCTTGGTGTCGAGCAGTTCTTC.

V usage is TRBV27 and J usage is TRBJ1-1; D perhaps matches TRBD1 (6 bases). V was shortened by 5 bases and J by 5 bases, with 12 bases between the two germline ends. The CDR3 length is 13 residues. Germline CDR1 is MNHEY and CDR2 is SMNVEV (reference sequence). CDR3 bases: TGTGCCAGCAGTAGCGGGGGGCCAACTGAAGCTTTCTTT. As protein: CASSSGGPTEAFF.

This clone occurred a few times. The rearrangement joins TRBV6-6 to TRBJ1-5; no definite D call. V was shortened by 2 bases and J by 3 bases, with 14 bases between the two germline ends. The CDR3 consists of 16 residues. Germline CDR1 and CDR2: MNHNY and SVGAGI (reference sequence). Here the CDR3 reads CASSYSIDIDNQPQHF. CDR3 sequence (DNA): TGTGCCAGCAGTTACAGTATTGACATTGACAATCAGCCCCAGCATTTT.

This clone was picked up a small number of times. V is TRBV27 and J is TRBJ1-5; 10 bases match TRBD1. The length of the CDR3 is 16 residues. The germline gives CDR1 MNHEY, CDR2 SMNVEV (reference sequence). V lost 0 bases and J lost 7; bases outside the gene matches: 6. CDR3 in DNA: TGTGCCAGCAGTTTATCGAATGGACAGGGGGGACAGCCCCAGCATTTT. Protein: CASSLSNGQGGQPQHF.

This chain uses TRBV7-8 with TRBJ1-2, with 7 bases aligning to TRBD1. The CDR3 has 12 residues. Germline V lookup: CDR1 SGHVS, CDR2 FQNEAQ. J gave up 10 bases and V 5 bases, and 7 bases lay outside the gene matches. The CDR3 sequence is CASSPGDRAYTF. Written as DNA, the CDR3 is TGTGCCAGCAGCCCGGGGGACAGAGCCTACACCTTC.

The chain carries TRBV2 and TRBJ1-2, with D possibly TRBD1 on 5 matching bases. This CDR3 has 14 residues. CDR1 is SNHLY, CDR2 FYNNEI, per germline. Deletions cut 9 bases from V and 1 base from J, with 15 bases between. The DNA for the CDR3 is TGTGCCAGGCCACAGGCGATGATTAACTATGGCTACACCTTC. Its translation is CARPQAMINYGYTF. The whole variable domain, remainder taken from reference TRBV2 and TRBJ1-2, is EPEVTQTPSHQVTQMGQEVILRCVPISNHLYFYWYRQILGQKVEFLVSFYNNEISEKSEIFDDQFSVERPDGSNFTLKIRSTKLEDSAMYFCARPQAMINYGYTFGSGTRLTVV.

The chain joins TRBV6-1 to TRBJ2-5; no firm D call. Trimming cost V 2 bases and J 5 bases, with 6 bases left between them. This CDR3 spans 12 amino acids. The germline V gene encodes CDR1 MNHNS and CDR2 SASEGT. CDR3 region: CASSERLETQYF. In DNA form, the CDR3 reads TGTGCCAGCAGTGAAAGGTTGGAGACCCAGTACTTC.

The genes are TRBV7-8 and TRBJ2-7; 10 positions match TRBD2. Trimming took 2 bases from V and 5 from J; bases not matched to a gene: 6. The germline V gene has CDR1 SGHVS and CDR2 FQNEAQ. This CDR3 comprises 15 residues. CDR3: CASSLWGLASDEQYF. CDR3 in DNA: TGTGCCAGCAGCTTATGGGGACTAGCGAGCGACGAGCAGTACTTC.

The gene calls are TRBV4-1 and TRBJ2-7; D is perhaps TRBD1 (5 bases). CDR1 is MGHRA and CDR2 is YSYEKL in the germline V gene. This CDR3 contains 16 residues. V lost 1 base, J lost 0 bases, and 13 bases lay in between. In DNA form, the CDR3 reads TGCGCCAGCAGCCAAGCTGGCAGGGCCTACTCCTACGAGCAGTACTTC. It specifies CASSQAGRAYSYEQYF.

This rearrangement joins TRBV7-9 to TRBJ2-5; weak D call: TRBD1 (6 bases). CDR3 size: 17 residues. CDR1 SEHNR and CDR2 FQNEAQ come from the germline V gene (reference sequence). V dropped 2 bases and J dropped 4 bases, with 20 bases sitting between them. The CDR3 here is CASSLRKGEERGETQYF. In DNA, the CDR3 is TGTGCCAGCAGCTTACGTAAGGGGGAAGAACGAGGAGAGACCCAGTACTTC.

Note on this clone: In the same sample, other DNA sequences code for this CDR3. The gene calls are TRBV7-9 and TRBJ2-5, with TRBD2 as a possible D gene (6 bases). CDR1 and CDR2 from the germline V gene are SEHNR and FQNEAQ (reference sequence). This CDR3 is 12 amino acids long. Trimming took off 5 bases at V and 5 bases at J, with 9 bases between the two ends. CDR3 sequence: CASSLRGETQYF. The CDR3 DNA follows: TGTGCCAGCAGCCTACGGGGGGAGACCCAGTACTTC.

The V call is TRBV7-9, the J call TRBJ2-1; 7 nucleotides align to TRBD2. V lost 4 bases and J lost 3; bases outside the gene matches: 18. The germline V gene has CDR1 SEHNR and CDR2 FQNEAQ (reference sequence). The CDR3 covers 19 residues. Here the CDR3 DNA reads TGTGCCAGCAGCTCATCCACGTGGGGGGGTAGCGCCTTCTACAATGAGCAGTTCTTC. It translates to CASSSSTWGGSAFYNEQFF.

Comment on this clone: Other nucleotide sequences from this sample produce the same CDR3. The rearrangement links TRBV4-3 to TRBJ2-7, with 8 bases lining up with TRBD1. The V gene's germline CDR1 is LGHNA and CDR2 YSLEER. This CDR3 has 15 residues. V dropped 1 base and J dropped 2; count of bases not matched to a gene: 4. CDR3 residues: CASSQAGTGAYEQYF. The CDR3 bases are TGCGCCAGCAGCCAAGCCGGGACAGGAGCCTACGAGCAGTACTTC.

V and J are TRBV27 and TRBJ2-7; 8 positions agree with TRBD2. The germline gives CDR1 MNHEY, CDR2 SMNVEV (reference sequence). This CDR3 region has 16 residues. V gave up 3 bases and J gave up 4 bases; unmatched junction bases: 11. The CDR3 DNA follows: TGTGCCAGCAGTTTCTTCGGCAGCGGGAGATTGTACGAGCAGTACTTC. Encoded protein: CASSFFGSGRLYEQYF.